This TCR beta chain was captured in a study of blood T cell repertoires in COVID-19. Libraries were prepared by immunoSEQ multiplex PCR; TCRdb keeps only in-frame clonotypes and omits some of them. There are fewer than 300,000 clones in the sample; approximately 83% occur only once, and more than 4% lies in the top ten. The CDR3 runs to 15 residues. CDR1 is MNHEY, CDR2 SVGAGI, per germline. J gave up 4 bases and V 0 bases, and 2 bases lay outside the gene matches. The chain combines TRBV6-5 with TRBJ2-5; 10 bases line up with TRBD1. The source is a woman aged 25 to 39 who had recovered from COVID-19. The specimen sequenced was PBMCs or T cells enriched from blood (not recorded which). CDR3 sequence reads: CASSYSRDRGETQYF. The CDR3 DNA follows: TGTGCCAGCAGTTACTCCCGGGACAGGGGAGAGACCCAGTACTTC.